Sequencing of this T cell receptor (beta chain) was carried out in a study of CD8+CD57+ T cells in acquired aplastic anemia. The overall study: Sorted CD4+ and CD8+ cells yielded 2.5 to 3.5 ug of DNA on average.

Trimming stripped 0 bases from V and 5 bases from J, with 10 bases between. Per germline, CDR1 LNHDA and CDR2 SQIVND (reference sequence). The CDR3 has 15 amino acids. Comment on this clonotype: Its specificity is unknown.

Investigators profiled TCR beta VDJ and CDR3 from genomic DNA template. TCRdb re-analysed the reads in MiXCR, keeping a single row per CDR3 protein. The data show under 200,000 distinct CDR3 sequences, 55% to 70% seen once. Study-level points and caveats: Patients shared some 30 CD8+ CDR3 sequences with controls.

The sequenced sample consisted of sorted CD4+, CD8+, or CD8+CD57+ T cells (not recorded which) from PBMCs. The chain uses TRBV19 and TRBJ1-4; no clear D gene. The receptor was isolated from a human donor with severe aplastic anemia or a healthy control (not recorded which). CDR3 protein: CASSIDVKRNEKLFF. CDR3 DNA: TGTGCCAGTAGTATAGATGTCAAACGAAATGAAAAACTGTTTTTT. Drawing the rest from reference TRBV19 and TRBJ1-4, the complete variable domain is DGGITQSPKYLFRKEGQNVTLSCEQNLNHDAMYWYRQDPGQGLRLIYYSQIVNDFQKGDIAEGYSVSREKKESFPLTVTSAQKNPTAFYLCASSIDVKRNEKLFFGSGTQLSVL.